This TCR beta chain was documented in a study of blood T cell repertoires in COVID-19. Clones were sequenced by immunoSEQ multiplex PCR, and TCRdb holds only the in-frame ones, with some missing. The sample contains 35,000 to 50,000 clones, approximately 90% of which appear only once. Per germline, CDR1 MNHEY and CDR2 SMNVEV (reference sequence). The CDR3 has 13 amino acids. J was trimmed by 7 bases and V by 3 bases; bases with no gene match: 3. This receptor was identified in a human donor in a cohort sampled during active COVID-19. V is TRBV27 and J is TRBJ1-2; 9 bases align to TRBD1. Input material: peripheral blood. The CDR3 here is CASSFGTGFGYTF. CDR3 nucleotide sequence: TGTGCCAGCAGTTTTGGGACAGGGTTTGGCTACACCTTC.